The rows below give T cell receptor beta chains drawn from one sample of a study of blood T cell repertoires in COVID-19. The method was immunoSEQ multiplex PCR; TCRdb's version includes in-frame clones alone and lacks a portion of them. In the table there are some 400,000 clones, 89% of which are singletons. Material: PBMCs or T cells enriched from blood (not recorded which). The origin of the receptors is a woman in her twenties or thirties who had recovered from COVID-19. Both conserved end residues are part of each CDR3. The D gene is left open where the match is weak. For some rows the clone size is stated as once, few or many, or as a class when expanded; others skip it.

j_gene	v_gene	abundance	d_gene	CDR3nt	CDR3aa
TRBJ2-7	TRBV5-1	NA	TRBD1	TGCGCCAGCAGCTGGACAGGCCTCAGGGAGCAGTACTTC	CASSWTGLREQYF
TRBJ1-6	TRBV9	NA	NA	TGTGCCAGCAGCGTAGGGACAGCCGCTTATAATTCACCCCTCCACTTT	CASSVGTAAYNSPLHF
TRBJ1-2	TRBV12-3/TRBV12-4	NA	NA	TGTGCCAGCAGCCCTGACACTTATGGCTACACCTTC	CASSPDTYGYTF
TRBJ2-3	TRBV18	NA	NA	TGTGCCAGCTCACCAACGGGGGTCACAGATACGCAGTATTTT	CASSPTGVTDTQYF
TRBJ1-6	TRBV5-1	NA	TRBD1	TGCGCCAGCAGCGACGGCGGGACAGGGAAGTCACCCCTCCACTTT	CASSDGGTGKSPLHF
TRBJ1-1	TRBV19	NA	NA	TGTGCCAGTAGACCCCCCTGGGCTGGCACGAACACTGAAGCTTTCTTT	CASRPPWAGTNTEAFF
TRBJ1-4	TRBV7-8	once	NA	TGTGCCAGCAGCTCGCCCCCACAGGGCGGTGATGAAAAACTGTTTTTT	CASSSPPQGGDEKLFF
TRBJ1-5	TRBV7-9	NA	NA	TGTGCCAGCAGCTTGGGGGGGAGCTTGGAGCCCCAGCATTTT	CASSLGGSLEPQHF
TRBJ1-4	TRBV28	NA	NA	TGTGCCAGCAGTTTCCCGCCGGGGGTCCCCAATGAAAAACTGTTTTTT	CASSFPPGVPNEKLFF
TRBJ2-7	TRBV10-1	NA	NA	TGCGCCAGCAGTCTAGGGGGTCAGGTAAACGAGCAGTACTTC	CASSLGGQVNEQYF
TRBJ1-5	TRBV9	NA	NA	TGTGCCAGCAGCGCCGGGGGTATCGGTCAGCCCCAGCATTTT	CASSAGGIGQPQHF
TRBJ2-2	TRBV11-3	NA	NA	TGTGCCAGCAGAGGGGATGCACAGGCCACCACCGGGGAGCTGTTTTTT	CASRGDAQATTGELFF
TRBJ1-4	TRBV7-6	NA	TRBD1	TGTGCCAGCAGCCGAGGACAGGTCCAAAATGAAAAACTGTTTTTT	CASSRGQVQNEKLFF
TRBJ1-4	TRBV27	NA	TRBD1	TGTGCCAGCAGACCTGACAGGGGGCGCATTCTCGGGGACCCCACAAATAATGAAAAACTGTTTTTT	CASRPDRGRILGDPTNNEKLFF
TRBJ2-1	TRBV2	NA	NA	TGTGCCAGCTCCCCAACAGGTTTGAGCTACAATGAGCAGTTCTTC	CASSPTGLSYNEQFF
TRBJ2-2	TRBV7-3	NA	TRBD2	TGTGCCAGCAGCCCCCCTAGCGGGGCGAACACCGGGGAGCTGTTTTTT	CASSPPSGANTGELFF
TRBJ1-3	TRBV27	NA	TRBD1	TGTGCCAGCAGTCTAGGGACAGCTGGAAACACCATATATTTT	CASSLGTAGNTIYF
TRBJ2-1	TRBV19	NA	NA	TGTGCCAGTAGTATTGTCGGGGATGGGGATGAGCAGTTCTTC	CASSIVGDGDEQFF
TRBJ2-3	TRBV24-1	NA	TRBD2	TGTGCCACCAGTGTTGCCGCTAGCGGGAGAGCAGATACGCAGTATTTT	CATSVAASGRADTQYF
TRBJ2-3	TRBV7-6	NA	TRBD1	TGTGCCAGCAGCAACTACAGGGGACGCACCTATTACCTTAGCACAGATACGCAGTATTTT	CASSNYRGRTYYLSTDTQYF
TRBJ1-5	TRBV19	NA	TRBD1	TGTGCCAGTACGCAGGGGGCCAAAAATCAGCCCCAGCATTTT	CASTQGAKNQPQHF
TRBJ1-2	TRBV4-1	NA	TRBD1	TGCGCCAGCAGCCAAGGACAGGGTGAATATGGCTACACCTTC	CASSQGQGEYGYTF
TRBJ2-7	TRBV4-1	once	NA	TGCGCCAGCAGCACGGCGGAGGGGGCCCACGAGCAGTACTTC	CASSTAEGAHEQYF
TRBJ2-5	TRBV3-1/TRBV3-2	NA	NA	TGTGCCAGCAGCCAAGTAACAGGAGACCAAGAGACCCAGTACTTC	CASSQVTGDQETQYF
TRBJ1-2	TRBV7-2	NA	TRBD1	TGTGCCAGCAGCTTATATCAGGGGGGTAACTATGGCTACACCTTC	CASSLYQGGNYGYTF
TRBJ2-2	TRBV19	NA	TRBD2	TGTGCCAGTAGTATGAAAGCGGGAGATGTCACCGGGGAGCTGTTTTTT	CASSMKAGDVTGELFF
TRBJ2-7	TRBV6-5	NA	TRBD1	TGTGCCAGCAGCCAACCGGGACAGGGGGCACACGAGCAGTACTTC	CASSQPGQGAHEQYF
TRBJ1-6	TRBV7-2	once	TRBD1	TGTGCCAGCAGGCCCAGACAGGGTTTGAGTCCCCTCCACTTT	CASRPRQGLSPLHF
TRBJ1-6	TRBV5-1	NA	TRBD1	TGCGCCAGCAGCTTGGGGACAGGGGGTACTTCACCCCTCCACTTT	CASSLGTGGTSPLHF
TRBJ2-5	TRBV4-2	NA	TRBD2	TGTGCCAGCAGCCAAATCAAGCGCGGGGGTTTCGGGGAGACCCAGTACTTC	CASSQIKRGGFGETQYF
TRBJ2-1	TRBV7-3	NA	TRBD1	TGTGCCAGCAGCGTAGGGACAGGGCTCGAGCAGTTCTTC	CASSVGTGLEQFF
TRBJ1-2	TRBV5-5	few	NA	TGTGCCAGCAGCCCGGAGGGGCCCTATGGCTACACCTTC	CASSPEGPYGYTF
TRBJ2-1	TRBV6-5	NA	TRBD2	TGTGCCAGCACGATGGCGGGAGTTCGGGAGCAGTTCTTC	CASTMAGVREQFF
TRBJ2-4	TRBV10-1	once	NA	TGCGCCAGCAGCAGGGTTGGGGAAAACATTCAGTACTTC	CASSRVGENIQYF
TRBJ2-2	TRBV6-5	once	NA	TGTGCCAGCAGTTTAAGACAGGCGAGCACCGGGGAGCTGTTTTTT	CASSLRQASTGELFF
TRBJ1-2	TRBV7-2	NA	TRBD1	TGTGCCAGCAGCTCGCCTACAGGGGCGCGGGGAGGCTACACCTTC	CASSSPTGARGGYTF
TRBJ2-3	TRBV9	NA	TRBD2	TGTGCCAGCAGCGTACCCAGCGGGGGGCGAGTAGATACGCAGTATTTT	CASSVPSGGRVDTQYF
TRBJ2-4	TRBV19	NA	TRBD1	TGTGCCAGTAGTGACAGGGGGTACATTCAGTACTTC	CASSDRGYIQYF